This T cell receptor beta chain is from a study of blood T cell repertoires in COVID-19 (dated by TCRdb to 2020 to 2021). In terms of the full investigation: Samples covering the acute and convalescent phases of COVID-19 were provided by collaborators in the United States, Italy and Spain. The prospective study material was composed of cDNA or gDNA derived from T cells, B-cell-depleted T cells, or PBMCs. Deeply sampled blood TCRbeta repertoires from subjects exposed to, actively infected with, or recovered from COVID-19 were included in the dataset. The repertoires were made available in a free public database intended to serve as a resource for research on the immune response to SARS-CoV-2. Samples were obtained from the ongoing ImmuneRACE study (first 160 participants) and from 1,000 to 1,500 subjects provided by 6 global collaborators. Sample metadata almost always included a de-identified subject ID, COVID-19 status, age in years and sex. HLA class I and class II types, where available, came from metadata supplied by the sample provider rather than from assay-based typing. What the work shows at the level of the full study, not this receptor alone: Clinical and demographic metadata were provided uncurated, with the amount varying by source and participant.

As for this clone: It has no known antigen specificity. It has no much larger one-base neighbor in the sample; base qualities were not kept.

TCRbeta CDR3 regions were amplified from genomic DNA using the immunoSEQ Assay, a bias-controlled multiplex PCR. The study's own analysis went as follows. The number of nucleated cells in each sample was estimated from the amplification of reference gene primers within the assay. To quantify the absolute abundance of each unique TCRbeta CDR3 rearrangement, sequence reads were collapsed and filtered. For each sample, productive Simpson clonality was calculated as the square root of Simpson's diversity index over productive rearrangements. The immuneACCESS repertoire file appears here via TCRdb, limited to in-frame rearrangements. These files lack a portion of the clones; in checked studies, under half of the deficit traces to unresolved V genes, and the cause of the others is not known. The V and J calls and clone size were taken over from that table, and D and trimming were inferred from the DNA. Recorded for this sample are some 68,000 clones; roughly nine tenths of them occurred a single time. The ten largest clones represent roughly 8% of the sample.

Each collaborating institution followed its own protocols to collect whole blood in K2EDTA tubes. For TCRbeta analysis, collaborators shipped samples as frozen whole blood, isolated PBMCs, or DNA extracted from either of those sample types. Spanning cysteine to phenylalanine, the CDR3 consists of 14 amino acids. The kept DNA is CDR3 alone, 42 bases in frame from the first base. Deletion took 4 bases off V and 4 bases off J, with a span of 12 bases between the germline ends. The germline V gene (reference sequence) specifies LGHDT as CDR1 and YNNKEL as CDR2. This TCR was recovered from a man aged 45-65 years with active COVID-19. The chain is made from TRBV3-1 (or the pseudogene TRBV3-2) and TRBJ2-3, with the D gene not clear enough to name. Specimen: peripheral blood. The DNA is TGTGCCAGCAGCCCCCCGGGTCTCGCAGATACGCAGTATTTT. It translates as CASSPPGLADTQYF.